Below are 24 T cell receptor beta chains sequenced from a single sample in a study of CD8 T cells in Susac syndrome. Random hexamers served to reverse transcribe roughly 0.5 to 1 ug RNA. TCRdb reanalysed the immunoSEQ multiplex PCR reads using MiXCR and keeps one entry per CDR3 protein. Among about 150,000 distinct CDR3 sequences listed, around 95% were seen once. Material for sequencing was CD8+ T cells from PBMCs. The receptors shown here come from a human donor with multiple sclerosis.

The table lists this clonotype with a count of one. In nucleotides, the CDR3 is TGTGCCAGCAGCTTGCGTTTTCGGCGGTACAATGAGCAGTTCTTC. This codes for CASSLRFRRYNEQFF. The chain links TRBV5-6 to TRBJ2-1; no clear D gene. The CDR3 is made up of 15 amino acids. The germline V and J ends were trimmed by 1 base and 4 bases, with 12 bases remaining between them. The germline V gene encodes CDR1 SGHDT and CDR2 YYEEEE.

V is TRBV12-3 or TRBV12-4 and J is TRBJ2-5; D unclear. V was trimmed by 6 bases and J by 5 bases, leaving 16 bases between them. This CDR3 region has 14 residues. CDR3 nucleotide sequence: TGTGCCAGCAGACGGTCCATCGGGTGGGAGACCCAGTACTTC. It is translated as CASRRSIGWETQYF.

This clonotype was found once. The chain recombines TRBV6-5 with TRBJ1-4; D uncertain. Looked up from germline, CDR1 is MNHEY and CDR2 is SVGAGI. Trimming left V 0 bases short and J 11 bases short, with 10 bases between. This CDR3 is 13 amino acids long. The DNA of the CDR3 is TGTGCCAGCAGTTACTCGACCAAGCAGAAACTGTTTTTT. It translates to CASSYSTKQKLFF.

The chain recombines TRBV10-3 with TRBJ2-7; TRBD1 matches 10 bases. V was clipped by 4 bases and J by 5 bases; unmatched bases: 2. Germline values: CDR1 ENHRY, CDR2 SYGVKD. CDR3 length equals 13 residues. CDR3 in DNA: TGTGCCATCAGTGGACAGGGGGCTGACGAGCAGTACGTC. It codes for CAISGQGADEQYV.

The V call is TRBV29-1, the J call TRBJ2-7; D may be TRBD1 (6 bases). The CDR3 has 12 residues. V was trimmed by 4 bases and J by 7 bases, leaving 14 bases between them. Germline-derived CDR1 and CDR2 are SQVTM and ANQGSEA. The CDR3 is CSVGQDPGEQYV. For the CDR3, the DNA is TGCAGCGTTGGACAGGATCCGGGGGAGCAGTACGTC.

The chain recombines TRBV5-4 with TRBJ2-7; 9 nucleotides align to TRBD2. Germline V CDR1 and CDR2: SGHNT, YYREEE (reference sequence). V lost 0 bases, J lost 6 bases, and 10 bases stayed unmatched. The CDR3 loop spans 16 amino acids. Here the CDR3 reads CASSLDGGGATGEQYF. In DNA form, the CDR3 reads TGTGCCAGCAGCTTGGACGGCGGGGGGGCGACAGGCGAGCAGTACTTC.

The chain combines TRBV9 with TRBJ2-2; D remains ambiguous. CDR3 length: 15 residues. Deletions cut 2 bases from V and 7 bases from J, with 15 bases between. The germline CDR1 and CDR2 sequences are SGDLS and YYNGEE. CDR3 in amino acids: CASSVTDGFGGELFF. The CDR3 DNA sequence: TGTGCCAGCAGCGTCACTGACGGGTTTGGCGGGGAGCTGTTTTTT.

The chain uses TRBV20-1 and TRBJ2-1; no clear D. Looked up from germline, CDR1 is DFQATT and CDR2 is SNEGSKA (reference sequence). The CDR3 loop spans 15 amino acids. Trimming cost V 6 bases and J 1 base, with 16 bases left between them. The CDR3 is CSANNGRRSYNEQFF. CDR3 DNA: TGCAGTGCCAACAACGGACGTAGATCCTACAATGAGCAGTTCTTC.

This clonotype was counted between two and nine times. This chain connects TRBV29-1 to TRBJ2-1; D ambiguous. Per the germline V gene, CDR1 is SQVTM and CDR2 is ANQGSEA. V lost 6 bases, J lost 4 bases, and 4 bases lay in between. The CDR3 has 10 residues. In DNA, the CDR3 is TGCAGCGTCCAGTACAATGAGCAGTTCTTC. Amino acid sequence: CSVQYNEQFF.

This rearrangement joins TRBV7-9 to TRBJ2-7, with D possibly TRBD1 on 5 matching bases. The V gene lost 5 bases and the J gene lost 5 bases, with 13 bases spanning the gap. The CDR3 is 13 residues long. The germline V gene encodes CDR1 SEHNR and CDR2 FQNEAQ (reference sequence). The chain's CDR3 is CASSRGLQDEQYF. The CDR3 bases are TGTGCCAGCAGCAGGGGCCTTCAGGACGAGCAGTACTTC. The full variable domain, its missing parts supplied by reference TRBV7-9 and TRBJ2-7, is DTGVSQNPRHKITKRGQNVTFRCDPISEHNRLYWYRQTLGQGPEFLTYFQNEAQLEKSRLLSDRFSAERPKGSFSTLEIQRTEQGDSAMYLCASSRGLQDEQYFGPGTRLTVT.

This chain joins TRBV20-1 and TRBJ1-1, with D tentatively TRBD1 (6 bases). Trimming removed 0 bases from V and 2 bases from J, with 13 bases in between. CDR3 length equals 15 residues. Germline loops: CDR1 DFQATT, CDR2 SNEGSKA (reference sequence). The CDR3 protein is CSARDMAGDNTEAFF. In DNA, the CDR3 is TGCAGTGCTAGAGATATGGCAGGGGATAACACTGAAGCTTTCTTT.

The V and J genes are TRBV4-1 and TRBJ2-1, with D unclear. Germline V lookup: CDR1 MGHRA, CDR2 YSYEKL. V shed 4 bases and J shed 9 bases, with 13 bases lying between them. The CDR3 is 13 amino acids. The CDR3 sequence is CASSPSNALEQFF. For the CDR3, the DNA is TGCGCCAGCAGCCCCTCAAACGCGCTTGAGCAGTTCTTC.

This clonotype was recorded once. V is TRBV20-1 and J is TRBJ2-1; TRBD2 aligns across 7 bases. Trimming cost V 0 bases and J 5 bases; bases outside gene matches: 7. The CDR3 contains 15 residues. Germline assignment: CDR1 DFQATT and CDR2 SNEGSKA (reference sequence). CDR3 amino acids: CSARDQASGHNEQFF. CDR3 DNA sequence: TGCAGTGCTAGAGATCAAGCTAGCGGACACAATGAGCAGTTCTTC.

V and J are TRBV27 and TRBJ2-6; D not resolved. V lost 3 bases, J lost 1 base, and 7 bases lay in between. Per the germline V gene, CDR1 is MNHEY and CDR2 is SMNVEV (reference sequence). The CDR3 is made up of 15 amino acids. CDR3 amino acids: CASSFKLSGANVLTF. The CDR3 region has the DNA TGTGCCAGCAGTTTCAAATTATCTGGGGCCAACGTCCTGACTTTC.

The V gene is TRBV3-1, the J gene TRBJ2-3, with 8 nucleotides matching TRBD2. Losses at the gene ends were 4 bases for V and 5 bases for J; bases not matched to a gene: 11. The CDR3 runs to 16 residues. Looked up from germline, CDR1 is LGHDT and CDR2 is YNNKEL (reference sequence). CDR3 protein: CASSPGLARFLDTQYF. The DNA for the CDR3 is TGTGCCAGCAGCCCTGGACTAGCACGCTTTTTAGATACGCAGTATTTT.

The V call is TRBV24-1, the J call TRBJ2-3; D is unclear. Germline lookup yields CDR1 KGHDR and CDR2 SFDVKD. Trimming cost V 2 bases and J 4 bases, with 6 bases left between them. CDR3 length: 13 amino acids. The CDR3 bases are TGTGCCACCAGTGATTCGTCGGCAGATACGCAGTATTTT. This codes for CATSDSSADTQYF.

V gene TRBV6-2 or TRBV6-3 combines with J gene TRBJ2-1, with a tentative D call TRBD2 (5 bases). The CDR3 has 14 residues. The V gene's germline CDR1 is MNHEY and CDR2 SVGEGT. Between the trimmed V and J ends, which lost 2 bases and 5 bases, there was a span of 10 bases. CDR3 loop: CASSYGLEHNEQFF. CDR3 sequence (DNA): TGTGCCAGCAGTTACGGACTCGAACACAATGAGCAGTTCTTC.

The chain links TRBV7-9 to TRBJ2-3, with TRBD1 identical over 7 bases. V lost 5 bases to trimming and J lost 5 bases; unmatched junction nucleotides: 13. Germline values: CDR1 SEHNR, CDR2 FQNEAQ (reference sequence). The CDR3 is made up of 16 amino acids. Here the CDR3 DNA reads TGTGCCAGCAGCCCGTCACAGGGGTTTAATCGAGATACGCAGTATTTT. Residues: CASSPSQGFNRDTQYF.

The J gene is TRBJ1-2, the V gene TRBV6-6, with TRBD1 as a possible D gene (6 bases). This CDR3 region has 14 residues. CDR1 and CDR2 (germline): MNHNY, SVGAGI (reference sequence). Trimming left V 6 bases short and J 7 bases short, with 18 bases between. CDR3 amino acids: CASRTTDSRSGYTF. DNA of the CDR3: TGTGCCAGCAGGACCACGGACAGCCGGTCTGGCTACACCTTC.

This sequence joins TRBV6-1 and TRBJ1-5; 7 positions agree with TRBD1. CDR1 is MNHNS and CDR2 is SASEGT in the germline V gene. J lost 4 bases, V lost 6 bases, and 12 bases had no gene match. This CDR3 spans 16 amino acids. The CDR3: CASSLRRDSPNQPQHF. Written as DNA, the CDR3 is TGTGCCAGCAGCCTCCGCAGGGACAGCCCTAATCAGCCCCAGCATTTT.

The gene calls are TRBV4-2 and TRBJ2-2; 10 bases are shared with TRBD1. The V segment lost 0 bases and the J segment 7 bases; nucleotides outside the gene matches: 5. Germline loops: CDR1 LGHNA, CDR2 YNFKEQ. The CDR3 runs 16 residues. CDR3 residues: CASSQDETGGVGELFF. As DNA, the CDR3 is TGTGCCAGCAGCCAAGATGAGACAGGGGGCGTCGGGGAGCTGTTTTTT.

The rearrangement joins TRBV4-1 to TRBJ1-5; TRBD1 might be the D (6 bases). Between the trimmed V and J ends, which lost 1 base and 3 bases, there was a span of 16 bases. There are 17 residues in the CDR3. Germline CDR1 is MGHRA and CDR2 is YSYEKL. CDR3 sequence: CASSQAETGAFNQPQHF. The CDR3 nucleotides read TGCGCCAGCAGCCAAGCCGAAACGGGGGCTTTCAATCAGCCCCAGCATTTT.

This clonotype appeared once. The chain couples TRBV20-1 to TRBJ1-2, with D tentatively TRBD1 (5 bases). V was cut by 3 bases and J by 0 bases, with 8 bases left in between. The CDR3 contains 13 residues. The germline gives CDR1 DFQATT, CDR2 SNEGSKA (reference sequence). CDR3 in DNA: TGCAGTGCTAGGGGGGTAGCTAACTATGGCTACACCTTC. Translating it yields CSARGVANYGYTF.

The V gene is TRBV7-9, the J gene TRBJ2-1, with D unclear. The CDR3 has 15 amino acids. Germline CDR1 reads SEHNR; CDR2 reads FQNEAQ (reference sequence). V was cut by 4 bases and J by 0 bases, with 10 bases left in between. The CDR3 nucleotides are TGTGCCAGCAGCTCCGTAGTAGGCTCCTACAATGAGCAGTTCTTC. This sequence encodes CASSSVVGSYNEQFF.